This TCR beta chain originates from a study of blood T cell repertoires in COVID-19. Across the study: T cells, B-cell-depleted T cells, or PBMCs supplied cDNA or gDNA.

Two negative PCRs, clearance, or symptom resolution had been documented for recovered Cohort 3 donors. As handled by the study authors: Nucleated cell number was recorded as an estimate derived from reference gene primer amplification. The protocol was immunoSEQ multiplex PCR, while the TCRdb copy is restricted to in-frame clones and leaves out a portion. V and J calls and clone size follow that table, whereas D and trimming were derived from the DNA. The sample has about 350,000 clones; around 87% are singletons. The germline gives CDR1 MNHEY, CDR2 SMNVEV (reference sequence). V shed 8 bases and J shed 0 bases, with 17 bases lying between them. The CDR3 has 17 residues.

This sequence originates from a woman in her thirties who had recovered from COVID-19. The chain links TRBV27 to TRBJ1-6; D perhaps matches TRBD1 (5 bases). Source material: PBMCs or T cells enriched from blood (not recorded which). CDR3 residues: CASRPPYRFSYNSPLHF. The DNA for the CDR3 is TGTGCCAGCCGCCCCCCGTACAGGTTCTCCTATAATTCACCCCTCCACTTT.